What follows is one TCR beta chain and its context. The sample originates from a study of T cell responses to AZD1222 COVID-19 vaccine. The repertoire was sequenced with immunoSEQ multiplex PCR; TCRdb's copy has only in-frame clones and lacks some. Of 90,000 to 150,000 clones detected, over 75% appear once; the ten largest clones hold approximately 7.5%. CDR1 is LNHNV, CDR2 YYDKDF, per germline (reference sequence). The CDR3 spans 13 residues. Trimming left V 5 bases short and J 9 bases short, with 17 bases between. Sequenced here: peripheral blood, sampled on day 0 of AZD1222 vaccination. The clonotype originates from an adult in good health. The J gene is TRBJ2-7, the V gene TRBV15; no firm D call. The CDR3, as DNA: TGTGCCACCAGCTATAAAGGGCCTTCAGGGCAGTACTTC. Its protein product is CATSYKGPSGQYF.